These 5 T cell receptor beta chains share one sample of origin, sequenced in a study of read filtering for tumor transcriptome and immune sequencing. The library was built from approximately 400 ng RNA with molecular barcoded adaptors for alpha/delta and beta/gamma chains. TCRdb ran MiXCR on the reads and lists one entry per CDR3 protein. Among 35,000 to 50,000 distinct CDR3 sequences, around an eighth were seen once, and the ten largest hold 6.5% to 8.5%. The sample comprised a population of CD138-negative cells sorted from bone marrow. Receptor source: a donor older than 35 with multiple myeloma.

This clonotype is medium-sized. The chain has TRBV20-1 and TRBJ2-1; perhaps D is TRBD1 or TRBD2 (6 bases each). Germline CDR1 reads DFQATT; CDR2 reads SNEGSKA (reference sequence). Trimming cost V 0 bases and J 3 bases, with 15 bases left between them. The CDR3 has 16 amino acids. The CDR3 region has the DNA TGCAGTGCTAGAGATCTCCGGGGGCCGAACTACAATGAGCAGTTCTTC. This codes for CSARDLRGPNYNEQFF.

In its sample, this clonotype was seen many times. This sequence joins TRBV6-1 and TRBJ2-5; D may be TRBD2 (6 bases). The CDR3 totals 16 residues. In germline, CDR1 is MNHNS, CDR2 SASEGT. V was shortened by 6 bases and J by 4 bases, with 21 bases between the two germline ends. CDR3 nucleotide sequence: TGTGCCAGCAGGGGGGGACCGGGAAATGTCCGAGAGACCCAGTACTTC. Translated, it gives CASRGGPGNVRETQYF.

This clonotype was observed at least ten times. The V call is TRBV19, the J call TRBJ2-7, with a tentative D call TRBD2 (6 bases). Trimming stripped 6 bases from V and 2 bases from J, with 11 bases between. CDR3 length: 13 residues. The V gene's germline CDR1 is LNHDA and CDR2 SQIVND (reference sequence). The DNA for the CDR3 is TGTGCCAGTAGCAGGGACTGGGCCTACGAGCAGTACTTC. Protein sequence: CASSRDWAYEQYF. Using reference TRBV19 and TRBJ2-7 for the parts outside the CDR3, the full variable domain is DGGITQSPKYLFRKEGQNVTLSCEQNLNHDAMYWYRQDPGQGLRLIYYSQIVNDFQKGDIAEGYSVSREKKESFPLTVTSAQKNPTAFYLCASSRDWAYEQYFGPGTRLTVT.

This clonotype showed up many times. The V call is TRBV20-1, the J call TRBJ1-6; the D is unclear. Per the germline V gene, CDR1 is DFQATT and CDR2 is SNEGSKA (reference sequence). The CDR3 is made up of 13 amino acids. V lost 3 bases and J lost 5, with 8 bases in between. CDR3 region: CSASRRNNSPLHF. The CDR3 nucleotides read TGCAGTGCTAGCCGGCGAAATAATTCACCCCTCCACTTT.

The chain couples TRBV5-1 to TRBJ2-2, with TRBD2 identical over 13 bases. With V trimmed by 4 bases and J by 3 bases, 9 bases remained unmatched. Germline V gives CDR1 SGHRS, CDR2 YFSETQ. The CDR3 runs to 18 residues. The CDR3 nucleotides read TGCGCCAGCAGCCACACACTAGCGGGAGGGCCCGACACCGGGGAGCTGTTTTTT. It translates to CASSHTLAGGPDTGELFF.